The 13 T cell receptor beta chains given below trace back to one sample, sequenced in a study of Graves' ophthalmopathy and Graves' hyperthyroidism. Researchers took RNA transcripts and amplified TCR beta CDR3 regions from them. HTBI primers served in a first-round RT-PCR, which a second-round multiplex PCR followed. Via MiXCR, TCRdb re-called the multiplex PCR reads, giving one row per CDR3 protein. The table has about 640,000 distinct CDR3 sequences, 35% to 45% seen once; the top ten hold around 3%. Source material: peripheral blood. The receptors were gathered from an adult man with Graves' ophthalmopathy.

This chain connects TRBV6-2 or TRBV6-3 to TRBJ2-7; 9 positions match TRBD1. Trimming cost V 6 bases and J 2 bases; bases outside gene matches: 2. CDR3 length equals 13 residues. Germline V gene lookup returns CDR1 MNHEY and CDR2 SVGEGT. The CDR3 region is CASRRQGAYEQYF. The CDR3 DNA reads as TGTGCCAGCAGGAGACAGGGGGCCTACGAGCAGTACTTC.

This clonotype occurred a few times. This chain uses TRBV7-3 with TRBJ1-5; a weak D match, TRBD1 (5 bases). CDR3 length: 15 amino acids. Germline values: CDR1 SGHTA, CDR2 FQGTGA. The V end was cut by 7 bases, the J end by 4 bases, with 17 bases between. The CDR3 loop reads CASTPLSGGNQPQHF. DNA of the CDR3: TGTGCCAGCACCCCCCTTTCCGGGGGGAATCAGCCCCAGCATTTT.

CDR3 in amino acids: CASSRGIPMNTEAFF. In DNA, the CDR3 is TGTGCCAGCAGTCGGGGGATTCCAATGAACACTGAAGCTTTCTTT. J is TRBJ1-1 and V is TRBV28, with D perhaps TRBD1 (5 bases). Per germline, CDR1 MDHEN and CDR2 SYDVKM. This CDR3 has 15 amino acids. The V and J ends lost 5 bases and 0 bases respectively, with 13 bases between them. Filled out from reference TRBV28 and TRBJ1-1, the complete variable domain reads DVKVTQSSRYLVKRTGEKVFLECVQDMDHENMFWYRQDPGLGLRLIYFSYDVKMKEKGDIPEGYSVSREKKERFSLILESASTNQTSMYLCASSRGIPMNTEAFFGQGTRLTVV.

This clonotype was picked up many times. The chain has TRBV10-2 and TRBJ1-4; tentatively, D is TRBD1 (6 bases). This CDR3 comprises 15 residues. V dropped 7 bases and J dropped 8 bases, with 20 bases sitting between them. The germline V gene has CDR1 WSHSY and CDR2 SAAADI. In DNA form, the CDR3 reads TGCGCCAGCACCGCGGGGGGGGTGAGGGGGGAAAAACTGTTTTTT. This codes for CASTAGGVRGEKLFF.

A note on this clonotype: This likely traces to a read error, being one base from a far larger clone. The chain links TRBV10-3 to TRBJ1-1; no firm D call. V was trimmed by 6 bases and J by 1 base, leaving 9 bases between them. In germline, CDR1 is ENHRY, CDR2 SYGVKD. CDR3 length: 13 amino acids. In nucleotides, the CDR3 is TGTGCCATCAGCCCTAACAGGAACACTGAAGCTTTCTTT. Amino acid sequence: CAISPNRNTEAFF.

This clonotype came up a few times. The chain recombines TRBV4-1 with TRBJ1-2; no clear D gene. The V end lost 0 bases, the J end lost 10 bases, and 18 bases lay between the germline ends. This CDR3 has 15 residues. Germline CDR1 is MGHRA and CDR2 is YSYEKL. CDR3 bases: TGCGCCAGCAGCCAAGATTCCCTAGGGCCAACGGACTACACCTTC. Amino acids: CASSQDSLGPTDYTF.

Many counts were recorded for this clonotype. The CDR3, as DNA: TGTGCCAGCAGCCAAGACAGGGGGCGTGAGACCCAGTACTTC. Amino acids: CASSQDRGRETQYF. The chain employs TRBV14 and TRBJ2-5; the match to TRBD1 covers 8 bases. The trim removed 0 bases at V and 5 bases at J, leaving 2 bases unmatched. This CDR3 comprises 14 residues. Germline CDR1 and CDR2: SGHDN and FVKESK. Full variable domain (remainder filled in from reference TRBV14 and TRBJ2-5): EAGVTQFPSHSVIEKGQTVTLRCDPISGHDNLYWYRRVMGKEIKFLLHFVKESKQDESGMPNNRFLAERTGGTYSTLKVQPAELEDSGVYFCASSQDRGRETQYFGPGTRLLVL.

This clonotype has just a few counts. Relative to the germline gene, one junction end is altered; a read error may explain this. The chain employs TRBV10-3 and TRBJ1-4; 9 bases align to TRBD1. The CDR3 length is 15 residues. In germline, CDR1 is ENHRY, CDR2 SYGVKD. CDR3 nucleotide sequence: TGTGCCAGCAGTGAAGCCGGGACAGGGCTTGAAAAACTGTTTTTT. Translated: CASSEAGTGLEKLFF.

This clonotype was detected many times. The chain uses TRBV7-2 and TRBJ2-5; TRBD2 matches 8 bases. The CDR3 is made up of 17 amino acids. V was clipped by 6 bases and J by 0 bases; unmatched bases: 12. Germline V lookup: CDR1 SGHTA, CDR2 FQGNSA. CDR3 nucleotide sequence: TGTGCCAGCAGTCACTCTCTAGCGGGTGTGTACCAAGAGACCCAGTACTTC. Encoded protein: CASSHSLAGVYQETQYF.

The rearrangement links TRBV29-1 to TRBJ1-1; D uncertain. This CDR3 has 12 amino acids. Germline V gives CDR1 SQVTM, CDR2 ANQGSEA. The chain's CDR3 is CSLSRSNTEAFF. The CDR3 DNA reads TGCAGTTTATCACGCTCGAACACTGAAGCTTTCTTT.

The chain combines TRBV29-1 with TRBJ2-6; 10 nucleotides line up with TRBD1. The V gene's germline CDR1 is SQVTM and CDR2 ANQGSEA. Losses at the gene ends were 6 bases for V and 2 bases for J; bases not matched to a gene: 4. The CDR3 is 15 amino acids. Written as DNA, the CDR3 is TGCAGCGTCTGGGGGACAGGGGCTGGGGCCAACGTCCTGACTTTC. This gives the protein CSVWGTGAGANVLTF.

This clonotype occurred many times. The chain employs TRBV20-1 and TRBJ2-7; D might be TRBD2 (5 bases). This CDR3 is 10 amino acids long. Between the trimmed V and J ends, which lost 7 bases and 7 bases, there was a span of 11 bases. The germline V gene has CDR1 DFQATT and CDR2 SNEGSKA (reference sequence). The CDR3 DNA follows: TGCAGTGAGGTGCGAGGGGAGCAGTACTTC. Amino acids: CSEVRGEQYF.

As for this clonotype: Given a much more abundant clone one base away, this may be a read error. J is TRBJ1-1 and V is TRBV20-1; D unclear. The CDR3 contains 13 residues. CDR1 and CDR2 (germline): DFQATT, SNEGSKA (reference sequence). V was clipped by 1 base and J by 8 bases, with 14 bases between them. In DNA, the CDR3 is TGCAGTGCTAGAGGGATATTTGGAGTCGAAGCTTTCTTT. Protein: CSARGIFGVEAFF.